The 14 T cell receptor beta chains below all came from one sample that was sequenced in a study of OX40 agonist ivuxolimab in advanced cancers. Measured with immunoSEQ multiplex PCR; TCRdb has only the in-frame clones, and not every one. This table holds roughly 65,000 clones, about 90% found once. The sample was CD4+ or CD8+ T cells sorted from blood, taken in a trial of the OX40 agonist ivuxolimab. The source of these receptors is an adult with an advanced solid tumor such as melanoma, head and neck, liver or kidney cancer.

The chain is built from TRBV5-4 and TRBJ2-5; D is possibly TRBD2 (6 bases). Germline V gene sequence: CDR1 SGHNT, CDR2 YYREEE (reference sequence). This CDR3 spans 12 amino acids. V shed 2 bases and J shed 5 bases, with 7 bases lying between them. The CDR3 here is CASSLLAETQYF. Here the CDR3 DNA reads TGTGCCAGCAGCTTACTAGCTGAGACCCAGTACTTC.

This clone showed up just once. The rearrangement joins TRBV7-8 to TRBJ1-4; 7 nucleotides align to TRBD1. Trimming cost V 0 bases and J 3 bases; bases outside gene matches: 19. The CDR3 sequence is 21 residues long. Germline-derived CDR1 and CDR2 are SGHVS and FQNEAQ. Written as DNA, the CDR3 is TGTGCCAGCAGCTTAGCCCGTCCCGACAGGGCGAGGGCAGCAGCTAATGAAAAACTGTTTTTT. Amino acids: CASSLARPDRARAAANEKLFF. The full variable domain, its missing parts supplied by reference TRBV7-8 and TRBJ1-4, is GAGVSQSPRYKVAKRGQDVALRCDPISGHVSLFWYQQALGQGPEFLTYFQNEAQLDKSGLPSDRFFAERPEGSVSTLKIQRTQQEDSAVYLCASSLARPDRARAAANEKLFFGSGTQLSVL.

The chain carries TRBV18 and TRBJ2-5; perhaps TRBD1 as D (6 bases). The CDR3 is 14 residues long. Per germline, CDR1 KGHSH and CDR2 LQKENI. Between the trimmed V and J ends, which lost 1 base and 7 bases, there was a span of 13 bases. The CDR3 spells CASSPLSGDGTQYF. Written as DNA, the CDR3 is TGTGCCAGCTCACCACTTTCAGGGGACGGGACCCAGTACTTC.

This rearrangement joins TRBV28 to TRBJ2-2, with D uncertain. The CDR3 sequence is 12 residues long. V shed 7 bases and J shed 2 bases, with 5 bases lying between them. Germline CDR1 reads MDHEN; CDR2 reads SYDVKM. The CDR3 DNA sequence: TGTGCCAGCAATGTTAACACCGGGGAGCTGTTTTTT. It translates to CASNVNTGELFF.

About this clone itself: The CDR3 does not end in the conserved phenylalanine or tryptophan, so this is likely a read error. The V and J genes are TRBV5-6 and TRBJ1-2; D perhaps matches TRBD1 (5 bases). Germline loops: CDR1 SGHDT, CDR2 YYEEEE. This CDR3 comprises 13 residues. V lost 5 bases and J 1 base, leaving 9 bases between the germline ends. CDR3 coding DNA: TGTGCCAGCAGTCTGACAGATAACTATGGCTACACCCTC. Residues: CASSLTDNYGYTL.

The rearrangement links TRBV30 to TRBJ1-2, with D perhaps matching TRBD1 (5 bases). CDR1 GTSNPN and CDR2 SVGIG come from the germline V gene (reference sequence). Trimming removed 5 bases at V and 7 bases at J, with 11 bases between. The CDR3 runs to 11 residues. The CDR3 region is CAWWGTLGYTF. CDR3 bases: TGTGCCTGGTGGGGGACTCTTGGCTACACCTTC.

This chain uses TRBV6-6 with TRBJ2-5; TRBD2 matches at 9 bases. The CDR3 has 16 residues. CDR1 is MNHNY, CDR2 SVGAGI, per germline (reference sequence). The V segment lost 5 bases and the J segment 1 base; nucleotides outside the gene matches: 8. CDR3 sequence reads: CASSPGLAWRQETQYF. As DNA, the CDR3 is TGTGCCAGCAGTCCAGGACTAGCGTGGCGCCAAGAGACCCAGTACTTC.

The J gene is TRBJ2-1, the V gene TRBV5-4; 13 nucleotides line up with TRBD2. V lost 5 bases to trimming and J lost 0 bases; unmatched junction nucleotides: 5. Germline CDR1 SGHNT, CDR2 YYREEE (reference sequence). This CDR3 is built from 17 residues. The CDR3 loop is CASRPTSGRASYNEQFF. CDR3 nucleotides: TGTGCCAGCAGGCCTACTAGCGGGAGGGCCTCCTACAATGAGCAGTTCTTC.

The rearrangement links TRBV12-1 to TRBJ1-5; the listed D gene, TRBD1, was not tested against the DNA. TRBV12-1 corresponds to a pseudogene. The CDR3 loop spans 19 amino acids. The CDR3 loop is CASRLLLPRRGHSNQPQHF. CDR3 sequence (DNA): TGTGCCAGCAGACTTTTGCTACCCCGTAGGGGTCATAGCAATCAGCCCCAGCATTTT.

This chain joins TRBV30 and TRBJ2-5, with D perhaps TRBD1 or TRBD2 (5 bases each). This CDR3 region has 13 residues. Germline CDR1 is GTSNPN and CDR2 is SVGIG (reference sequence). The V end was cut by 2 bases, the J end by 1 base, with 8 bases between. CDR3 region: CAWSPGTQETQYF. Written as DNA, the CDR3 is TGTGCCTGGAGTCCCGGGACCCAAGAGACCCAGTACTTC.

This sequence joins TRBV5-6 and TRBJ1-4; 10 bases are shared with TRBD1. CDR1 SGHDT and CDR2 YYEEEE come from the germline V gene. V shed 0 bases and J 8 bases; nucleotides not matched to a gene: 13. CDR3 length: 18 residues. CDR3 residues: CASSLAGQGVSRPEKLFF. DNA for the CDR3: TGTGCCAGCAGCTTGGCAGGACAGGGGGTTTCTAGACCCGAAAAACTGTTTTTT.

CDR3 nucleotides: TGTGCCAGCAGCAAGCGGGAAATCAATGAGCAGTTCTTC. Translating gives CASSKREINEQFF. V usage is TRBV6-5 and J usage is TRBJ2-1; TRBD2 matches 7 bases. The CDR3 sequence is 13 residues long. Trimming removed 6 bases from V and 6 bases from J; junction bases left unmatched: 5. Germline V gene data show CDR1 as MNHEY and CDR2 as SVGAGI.

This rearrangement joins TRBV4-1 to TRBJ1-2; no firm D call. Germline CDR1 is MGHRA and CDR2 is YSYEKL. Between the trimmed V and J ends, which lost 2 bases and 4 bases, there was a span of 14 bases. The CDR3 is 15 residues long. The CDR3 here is CASSQPVQNGYGYTF. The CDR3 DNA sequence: TGCGCCAGCAGCCAACCGGTACAAAACGGCTATGGCTACACCTTC.

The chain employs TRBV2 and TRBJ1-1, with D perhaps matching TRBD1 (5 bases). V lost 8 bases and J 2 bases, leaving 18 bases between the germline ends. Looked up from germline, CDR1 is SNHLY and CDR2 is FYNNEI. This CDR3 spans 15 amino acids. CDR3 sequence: CASRASGRINTEAFF. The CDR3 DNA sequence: TGTGCCAGCCGTGCCTCGGGACGGATCAACACTGAAGCTTTCTTT.